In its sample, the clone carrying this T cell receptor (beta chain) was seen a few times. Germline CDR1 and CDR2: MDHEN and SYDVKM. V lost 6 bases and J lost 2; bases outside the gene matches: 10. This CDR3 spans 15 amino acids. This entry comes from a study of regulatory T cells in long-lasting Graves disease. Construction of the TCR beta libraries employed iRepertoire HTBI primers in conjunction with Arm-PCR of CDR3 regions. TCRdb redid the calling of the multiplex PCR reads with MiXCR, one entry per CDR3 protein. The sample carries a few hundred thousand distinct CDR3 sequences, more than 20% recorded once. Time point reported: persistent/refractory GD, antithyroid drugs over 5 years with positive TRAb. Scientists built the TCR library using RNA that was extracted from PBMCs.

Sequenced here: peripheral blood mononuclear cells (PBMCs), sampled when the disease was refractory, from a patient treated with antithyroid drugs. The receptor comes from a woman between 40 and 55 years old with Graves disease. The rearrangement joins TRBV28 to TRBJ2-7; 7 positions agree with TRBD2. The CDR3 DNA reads TGTGCCAGCAGCCGGGGGACTATAATCACCTACGAGCAGTACTTC. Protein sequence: CASSRGTIITYEQYF. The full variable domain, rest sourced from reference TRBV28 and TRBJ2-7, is DVKVTQSSRYLVKRTGEKVFLECVQDMDHENMFWYRQDPGLGLRLIYFSYDVKMKEKGDIPEGYSVSREKKERFSLILESASTNQTSMYLCASSRGTIITYEQYFGPGTRLTVT.